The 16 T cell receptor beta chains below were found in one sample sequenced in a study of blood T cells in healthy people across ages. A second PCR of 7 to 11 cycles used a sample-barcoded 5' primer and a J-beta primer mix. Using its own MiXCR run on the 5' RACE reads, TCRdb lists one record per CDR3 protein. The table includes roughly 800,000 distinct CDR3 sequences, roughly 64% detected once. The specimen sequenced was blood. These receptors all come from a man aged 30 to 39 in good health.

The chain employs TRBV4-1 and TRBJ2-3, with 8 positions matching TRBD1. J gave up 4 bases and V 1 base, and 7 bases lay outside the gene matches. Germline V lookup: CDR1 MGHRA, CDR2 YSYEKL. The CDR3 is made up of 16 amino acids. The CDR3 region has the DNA TGCGCCAGCAGCCAAGTCTTGACAGGGGTCCCAGATACGCAGTATTTT. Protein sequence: CASSQVLTGVPDTQYF.

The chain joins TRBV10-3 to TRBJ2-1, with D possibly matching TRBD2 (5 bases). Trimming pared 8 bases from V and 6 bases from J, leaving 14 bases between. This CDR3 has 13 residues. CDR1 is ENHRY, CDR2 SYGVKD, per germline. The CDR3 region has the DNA TGTGCCATCGGGGAGAACAACTTCAATGAGCAGTTCTTC. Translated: CAIGENNFNEQFF.

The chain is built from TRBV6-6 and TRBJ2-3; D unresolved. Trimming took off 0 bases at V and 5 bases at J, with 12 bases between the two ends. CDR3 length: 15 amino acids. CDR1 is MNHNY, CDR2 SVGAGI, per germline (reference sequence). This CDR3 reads CASSYSNAQRDTQYF. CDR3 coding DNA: TGTGCCAGCAGTTACTCGAATGCCCAGCGAGATACGCAGTATTTT.

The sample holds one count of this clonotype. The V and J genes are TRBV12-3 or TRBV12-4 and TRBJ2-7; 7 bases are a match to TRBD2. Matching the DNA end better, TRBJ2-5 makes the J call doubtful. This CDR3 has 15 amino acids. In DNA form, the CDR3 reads TGTGCCAGCAGTTTCGTGTCGGGCGGGAGAGAGACCCAGTACTTC. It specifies CASSFVSGGRETQYF.

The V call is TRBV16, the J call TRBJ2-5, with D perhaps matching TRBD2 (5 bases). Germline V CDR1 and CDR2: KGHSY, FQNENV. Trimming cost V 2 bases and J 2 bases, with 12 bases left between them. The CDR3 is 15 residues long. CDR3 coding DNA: TGTGCCAGCAGCCAAAATCGGGCGGGTCAAGAGACCCAGTACTTC. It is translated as CASSQNRAGQETQYF.

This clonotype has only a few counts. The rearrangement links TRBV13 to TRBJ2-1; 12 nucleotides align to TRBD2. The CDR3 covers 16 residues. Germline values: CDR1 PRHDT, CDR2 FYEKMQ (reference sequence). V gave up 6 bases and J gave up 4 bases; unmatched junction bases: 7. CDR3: CASSPRTSGIYNEQFF. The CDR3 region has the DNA TGTGCCAGCAGTCCCCGGACTAGCGGGATTTACAATGAGCAGTTCTTC. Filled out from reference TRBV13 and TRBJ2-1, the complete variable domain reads AAGVIQSPRHLIKEKRETATLKCYPIPRHDTVYWYQQGPGQDPQFLISFYEKMQSDKGSIPDRFSAQQFSDYHSELNMSSLELGDSALYFCASSPRTSGIYNEQFFGPGTRLTVL.

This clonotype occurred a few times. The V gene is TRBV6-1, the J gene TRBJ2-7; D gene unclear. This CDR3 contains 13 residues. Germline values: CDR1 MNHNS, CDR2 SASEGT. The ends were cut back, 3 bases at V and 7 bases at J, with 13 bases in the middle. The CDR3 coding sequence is TGTGCCAGCAGTGAGCTAGACTGGGGTGAGCAGTACTTC. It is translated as CASSELDWGEQYF.

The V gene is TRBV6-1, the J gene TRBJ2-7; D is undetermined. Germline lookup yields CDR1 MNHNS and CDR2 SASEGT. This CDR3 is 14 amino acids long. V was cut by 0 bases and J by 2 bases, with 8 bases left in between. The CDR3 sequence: CASSEADGTYEQYF. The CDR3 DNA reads TGTGCCAGCAGTGAAGCGGACGGAACCTACGAGCAGTACTTC.

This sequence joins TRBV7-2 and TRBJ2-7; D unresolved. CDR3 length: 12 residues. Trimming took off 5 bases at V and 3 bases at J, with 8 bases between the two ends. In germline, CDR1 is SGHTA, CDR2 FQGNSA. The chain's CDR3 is CASSKDNYEQYF. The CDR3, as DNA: TGTGCCAGCAGCAAAGACAACTACGAGCAGTACTTC. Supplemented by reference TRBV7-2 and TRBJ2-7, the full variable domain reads GAGVSQSPSNKVTEKGKDVELRCDPISGHTALYWYRQSLGQGLEFLIYFQGNSAPDKSGLPSDRFSAERTGGSVSTLTIQRTQQEDSAVYLCASSKDNYEQYFGPGTRLTVT.

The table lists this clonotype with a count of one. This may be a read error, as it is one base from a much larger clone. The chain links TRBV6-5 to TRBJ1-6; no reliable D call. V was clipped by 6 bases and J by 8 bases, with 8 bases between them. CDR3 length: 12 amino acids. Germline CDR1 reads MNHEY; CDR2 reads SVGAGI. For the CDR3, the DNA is TGTGCCAGCAGACAGTATGATTCACCCCTCCACTTT. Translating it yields CASRQYDSPLHF.

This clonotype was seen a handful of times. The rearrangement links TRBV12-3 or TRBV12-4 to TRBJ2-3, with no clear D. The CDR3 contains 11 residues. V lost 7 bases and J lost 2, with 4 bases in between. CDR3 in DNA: TGTGCCAGCACCAACACAGATACGCAGTATTTT. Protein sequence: CASTNTDTQYF.

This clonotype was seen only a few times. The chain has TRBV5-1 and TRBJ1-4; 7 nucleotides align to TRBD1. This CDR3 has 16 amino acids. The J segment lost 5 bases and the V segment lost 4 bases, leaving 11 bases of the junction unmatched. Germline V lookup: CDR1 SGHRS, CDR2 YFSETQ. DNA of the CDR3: TGCGCCAGCAGCCCTCCAACCGGGACAGCAAATGAAAAACTGTTTTTT. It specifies CASSPPTGTANEKLFF. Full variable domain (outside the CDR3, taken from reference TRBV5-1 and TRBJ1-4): KAGVTQTPRYLIKTRGQQVTLSCSPISGHRSVSWYQQTPGQGLQFLFEYFSETQRNKGNFPGRFSGRQFSNSRSEMNVSTLELGDSALYLCASSPPTGTANEKLFFGSGTQLSVL.

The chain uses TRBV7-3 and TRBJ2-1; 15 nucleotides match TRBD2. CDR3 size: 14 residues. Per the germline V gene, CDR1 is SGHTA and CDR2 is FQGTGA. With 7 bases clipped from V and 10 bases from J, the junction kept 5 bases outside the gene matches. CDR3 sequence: CASNRGTSGREQFF. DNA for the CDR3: TGTGCCAGCAACAGAGGGACTAGCGGGAGGGAGCAGTTCTTC.

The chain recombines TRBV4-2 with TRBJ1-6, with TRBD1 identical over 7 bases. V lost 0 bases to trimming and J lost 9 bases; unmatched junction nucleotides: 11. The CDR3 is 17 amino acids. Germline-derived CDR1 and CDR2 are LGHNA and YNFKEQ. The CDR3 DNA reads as TGTGCCAGCAGCCAAGATAATCTCGCGCAGGGGGGTTCACCCCTCCACTTT. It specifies CASSQDNLAQGGSPLHF.

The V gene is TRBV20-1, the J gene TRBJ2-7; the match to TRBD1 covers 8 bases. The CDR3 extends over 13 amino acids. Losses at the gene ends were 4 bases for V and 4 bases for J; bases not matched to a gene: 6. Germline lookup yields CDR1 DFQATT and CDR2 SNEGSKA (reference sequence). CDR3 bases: TGCAGTGCTACGCCAGGGGGCGCTTACGAGCAGTACTTC. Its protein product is CSATPGGAYEQYF.

Here the CDR3 reads CASSPISQRGGGNEQFF. The CDR3 DNA follows: TGCGCCAGCAGCCCCATTTCCCAGCGGGGGGGAGGCAATGAGCAGTTCTTC. This chain uses TRBV5-1 with TRBJ2-1, with 10 bases aligning to TRBD2. The germline V gene encodes CDR1 SGHRS and CDR2 YFSETQ. Trimming at V came to 4 bases and at J to 6 bases, leaving 13 bases not matched to a gene. The CDR3 has 17 residues.